The rows below give T cell receptor beta chains drawn from one sample of a study of T cells in Graves' hyperthyroidism and ophthalmopathy. TCRdb fed the multiplex PCR reads into MiXCR, producing one record per CDR3 protein. The sample includes some 400,000 distinct CDR3 sequences, roughly 19% of them seen just once. The sample consisted of blood. The receptors here all came from a woman aged 18-29 years with Graves' hyperthyroidism. CDR3s include the opening cysteine and the closing phenylalanine or tryptophan. The D gene is left open where the match is weak. Size values are once, few and many counts, or a class for expanded clones, and some rows have none.

clone size	D gene	V gene	J gene	CDR3 DNA	CDR3 protein
many	NA	TRBV6-6	TRBJ1-5	TGTGCCAGCAGTCGTACGGGACCGCGATATAGCAATCAGCCCCAGCATTTT	CASSRTGPRYSNQPQHF
few	NA	TRBV13	TRBJ2-5	TGTGCCAGCAGCCAACTGGGGGGTTCCCAAGAGACCCAGTACTTC	CASSQLGGSQETQYF
NA	NA	TRBV6-2/TRBV6-3	TRBJ2-7	TGTGCCAGCAGTTACGGGGTAGCGGACCACTCCTACGAGCAGTACTTC	CASSYGVADHSYEQYF
many	TRBD1	TRBV12-3/TRBV12-4	TRBJ2-4	TGTGCCAGCAGTTTAACTAGGACAGGACCCCACAAAAACATTCAGTACTTC	CASSLTRTGPHKNIQYF
NA	NA	TRBV4-1	TRBJ2-4	TGCGCCAGCAGCCGGACCGTGGGGCCGGCCATTCAGTACTTC	CASSRTVGPAIQYF
many	NA	TRBV7-6	TRBJ1-5	TGTGCCAGCAGCTTAGGTCAGGGATACAATCAGCCCCAGCATTTT	CASSLGQGYNQPQHF
many	NA	TRBV5-5	TRBJ1-5	TGTGCCAGCAGCCCCTTGGAGGGGCTAGGGCAGCCCCAGCATTTT	CASSPLEGLGQPQHF
many	TRBD2	TRBV2	TRBJ2-5	TGTGCCAGCGGGGGACTAGCGGTGGGAGACCCGGAATTC	CASGGLAVGDPEF
few	NA	TRBV6-1	TRBJ1-1	TGTGCCAGCACCAGCGGGACAAGCACTGAAGCTTTCTTT	CASTSGTSTEAFF
few	NA	TRBV30	TRBJ2-7	TGTGCCCTAATGGGGGGCTACGAGCAGTACTTC	CALMGGYEQYF
many	NA	TRBV20-1	TRBJ2-7	TGCAGTGGCGCGACCCCAGGGCAGGGGCAGTACTTC	CSGATPGQGQYF
many	TRBD1	TRBV15	TRBJ1-5	TGTGCCACCAGCAGAGATCAGGGACAGGGCACCCCCCAGCATTTT	CATSRDQGQGTPQHF
many	NA	TRBV30	TRBJ2-6	TGTGCCCATGACAGCTCTGGGGCCAACGTCCTGACTTTC	CAHDSSGANVLTF
many	NA	TRBV15	TRBJ2-5	TGTGCCACCGTCATGAAGGTGGGGATACAAGAGACCCAGTACTTC	CATVMKVGIQETQYF
many	NA	TRBV11-1	TRBJ2-5	TGTGCCAGCAGCCAGGGACTGGCGCAAGAGACCCAGTACTTC	CASSQGLAQETQYF
NA	NA	TRBV19	TRBJ2-7	TGTGCCAGTAGTATTAGTCGGAGAACCTCCTACGAGCAGTACTTC	CASSISRRTSYEQYF
many	NA	TRBV28	TRBJ1-5	TGTGCCAGCAGTTTATCCGGGGGATTAAGCAATCAGCCCCAGCATTTT	CASSLSGGLSNQPQHF